The rows below give T cell receptor beta chains drawn from one sample of a study of cytomegalovirus exposure and HLA in healthy donors. Profiling relied on immunoSEQ multiplex PCR, and the TCRdb table lists in-frame clones only, not all of them. This table holds 220,000 or so clones, around nine tenths found once. Sequenced material: PBMCs. These receptors were collected from a woman younger than 30 in good health and CMV-seronegative. Both conserved end residues are part of each CDR3. The D gene is left open where the match is weak. Expanded clones get a size class; other rows say once, few or many, or leave the size out.

cdr3_nt cdr3_aa d_call j_call v_call clone_size
TGTGCCAGTAGTATCTTTGGGACAGAAAATCAGCCCCAGCATTTT CASSIFGTENQPQHF TRBD1 TRBJ1-5 TRBV19 -
TGTGCCAGCAGCTTGGCCGGGACAGGGACTTATGGCTACACCTTC CASSLAGTGTYGYTF TRBD1 TRBJ1-2 TRBV5-4 few
TGTGCCAGCAGCTTAGGACTAGCGGGATCCATCTACGAGCAGTACTTC CASSLGLAGSIYEQYF TRBD2 TRBJ2-7 TRBV7-9 -
TGTGCCAGCAATACCGCCAAACTAGCGTCGGGTGAGCAGTTCTTC CASNTAKLASGEQFF TRBD2 TRBJ2-1 TRBV27 -
TGTGCCAGCAGCTTGGACACCAGGGGCGGGGAGCTGTTTTTT CASSLDTRGGELFF - TRBJ2-2 TRBV5-4 -
TGTGCCAGCAGTGAAGCCCCCGGGACTGACAAGTTCTTC CASSEAPGTDKFF - TRBJ2-1 TRBV6-4 -
TGTGCCATCAGTGAGTCGAACAGGGCTGGGGAGCTGTTTTTT CAISESNRAGELFF - TRBJ2-2 TRBV10-3 -
TGTGCCAGCAGCGCCCGACAGGGGATTGTTACCCAGCATTTT CASSARQGIVTQHF - TRBJ1-5 TRBV21-1 -
TGTGCCAGCAGAAGGACAGAGAACACTGAAGCTTTCTTT CASRRTENTEAFF - TRBJ1-1 TRBV7-6 -
TGTGCCAGCAGTGCCCACAATCCTTCTGGCAATGAGCAGTTCTTC CASSAHNPSGNEQFF - TRBJ2-1 TRBV6-4 -
TGTGCCACCCTTCGGGACAGGGGAGGGTATGGCTACACCTTC CATLRDRGGYGYTF TRBD1 TRBJ1-2 TRBV19 few
TGTGCCAGCAGTGCCCGGACAGCCTACAATGAGCAGTTCTTC CASSARTAYNEQFF - TRBJ2-1 TRBV2 -
TGTGCCAGCCGGGACAGGGTGAATCAGCCCCAGCATTTT CASRDRVNQPQHF TRBD1 TRBJ1-5 TRBV27 -